Listed below are T cell receptor beta chains from one sample, sequenced in a study of patients and donors after allogeneic stem cell transplantation. In TCRdb, the RT-PCR reads were re-called with MiXCR into one record per CDR3 protein. The sample has approximately 200,000 distinct CDR3 sequences, 38% seen once. Sequenced: blood, either unsorted or a sorted T cell fraction (not recorded which). The receptors stem from a human donor who was either an allogeneic HSCT recipient or a stem cell or donor lymphocyte infusion donor (not recorded which). It is not recorded whose cells these are; they may come from a transplant donor. Both conserved end residues are part of each CDR3. Each record gives: V gene, clone size, D gene, J gene, CDR3 protein, CDR3 DNA. D genes are given only for firm matches. Size is omitted from some rows. Given values are once, few, many or a class for expanded clones.

TRBV12-3/TRBV12-4	NA	NA	TRBJ2-6	CASSLRVRGSGPGANVLTF	TGTGCCAGCAGTTTAAGGGTGAGGGGAAGCGGCCCAGGGGCCAACGTCCTGACTTTC
TRBV4-3	few	NA	TRBJ1-2	CASSQAVGGNYGYTF	TGCGCCAGCAGCCAGGCCGTGGGAGGAAACTATGGCTACACCTTC
TRBV10-3	few	NA	TRBJ1-2	CAISEEGVGYGYTF	TGTGCCATCAGTGAGGAGGGCGTGGGCTATGGCTACACCTTC
TRBV29-1	few	NA	TRBJ1-1	CSAEMDTEAFF	TGCAGCGCTGAAATGGACACTGAAGCTTTCTTT
TRBV12-3/TRBV12-4	few	NA	TRBJ1-4	CASSSGEGDEKLFF	TGTGCCAGCAGTTCCGGTGAGGGCGATGAAAAACTGTTTTTT
TRBV19	NA	NA	TRBJ2-5	CASSIVDNQETQYF	TGTGCCAGTAGTATAGTGGACAACCAAGAGACCCAGTACTTC
TRBV7-9	NA	NA	TRBJ1-1	CGERAPRPTEAFF	TGTGGCGAGAGGGCCCCCCGGCCCACTGAAGCTTTCTTT
TRBV3-1	once	NA	TRBJ1-5	CAGSQSNQPQHF	TGTGCCGGCAGCCAGAGCAATCAGCCCCAGCATTTT
TRBV5-1	NA	TRBD1	TRBJ2-3	CASSLRRQGASTDTQYF	TGCGCCAGCAGCTTGCGAAGACAGGGGGCGAGCACAGATACGCAGTATTTT
TRBV25-1	many	NA	TRBJ1-1	CASSARGRNTEAFF	TGTGCCAGCAGTGCCAGGGGACGTAACACTGAAGCTTTCTTT
TRBV24-1	NA	TRBD1	TRBJ1-5	CATSAAPGTGGDQPQHF	TGTGCCACCAGTGCCGCCCCTGGGACAGGGGGCGATCAGCCCCAGCATTTT
TRBV11-2	few	NA	TRBJ2-5	CASSLRTVQETQYF	TGTGCCAGCAGTCTGAGGACAGTTCAAGAGACCCAGTACTTC
TRBV7-9	NA	TRBD1	TRBJ1-6	CASSLTRGNSPLHF	TGTGCCAGCAGCTTAACCAGGGGGAATTCACCCCTCCACTTT
TRBV10-3	NA	NA	TRBJ1-5	CAISESEGRGNQPQHF	TGTGCCATCAGTGAGAGTGAGGGTAGGGGCAATCAGCCCCAGCATTTT
TRBV29-1	NA	NA	TRBJ1-4	CSVLGLLTGKLFF	TGCAGCGTTCTGGGGCTTCTTACGGGGAAACTGTTTTTT